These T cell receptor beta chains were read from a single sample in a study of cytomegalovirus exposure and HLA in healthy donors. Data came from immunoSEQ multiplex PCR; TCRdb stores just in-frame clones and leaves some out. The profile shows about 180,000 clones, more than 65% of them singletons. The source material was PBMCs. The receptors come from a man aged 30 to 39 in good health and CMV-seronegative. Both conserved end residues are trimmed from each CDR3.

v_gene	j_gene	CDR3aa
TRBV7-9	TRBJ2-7	ASSLALAGPSYEQY
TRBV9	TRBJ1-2	ASSVDLTGRGYT
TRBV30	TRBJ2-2	AWSVPGGGGELF
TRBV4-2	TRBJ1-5	ASSQERGAQPQH
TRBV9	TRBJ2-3	ASSVGLAGGYTDTQY
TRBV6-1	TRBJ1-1	ASSRASGGWTEAF
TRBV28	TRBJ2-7	ASSLQGNGEQY
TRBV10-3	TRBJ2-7	AISEGQASSYEQY
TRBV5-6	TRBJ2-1	ASSAGLAGGNNEQF
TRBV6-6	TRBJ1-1	ASSGRGPGTEAF
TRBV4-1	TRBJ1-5	ASSQTDRVGNQPQH
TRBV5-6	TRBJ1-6	ASSFRGSNSPLH
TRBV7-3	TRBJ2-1	ASSLSVGTESLF
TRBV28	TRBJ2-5	ASVEVPRETQY
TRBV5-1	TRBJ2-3	ASTYSGGTDTQY
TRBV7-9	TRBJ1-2	ASSLGDRGANYGYT
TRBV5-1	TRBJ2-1	ASSLDGREF
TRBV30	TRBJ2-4	AWSVLDIQY
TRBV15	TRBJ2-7	ATSRGDRDIHEQY
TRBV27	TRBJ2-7	ASSRLGGGTITYEQY
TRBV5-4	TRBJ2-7	ASSLSSGKAYEQY
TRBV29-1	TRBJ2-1	SVDGPSGGQYNEQF
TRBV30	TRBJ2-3	AWSVAVTQY
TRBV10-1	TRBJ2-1	ASSGASGRFYDEQF
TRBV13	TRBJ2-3	ASSLALDTQY
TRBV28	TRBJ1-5	ASTEAGYAQPQH
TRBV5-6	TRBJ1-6	ASSLRRSVPNSPLH
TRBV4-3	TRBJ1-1	ASSQPGLKTEAF
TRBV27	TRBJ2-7	ASSYAGESTAYEQY
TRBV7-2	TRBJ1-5	ASSFNSNQPQH
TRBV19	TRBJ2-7	ASSIARGLIEQY
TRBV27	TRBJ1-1	ASSLGQGGRHTEAF
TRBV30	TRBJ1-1	AWSGEVNTEAF
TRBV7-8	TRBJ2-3	ASSKRLAGADTDTQY
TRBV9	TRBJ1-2	ASSATVQGGYT
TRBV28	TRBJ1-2	ASSLTAHGGYT
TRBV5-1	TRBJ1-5	ASSLGQENQPQH
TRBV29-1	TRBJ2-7	SVAGGAYEQY
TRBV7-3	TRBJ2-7	ASSTTGGRYEQY
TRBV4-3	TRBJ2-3	ASSRGGRDTQY